Sequencing of this TCR beta chain was carried out in a study of cytomegalovirus exposure and HLA in healthy donors. The CDR3 sequence is 17 residues long. Deletions cut 0 bases from V and 8 bases from J, with 18 bases between. The germline V gene encodes CDR1 SGDLS and CDR2 YYNGEE. General study findings and limits: Later analysis suggested most CMV-associated TCR beta chains were HLA-restricted. Indistinguishable V segments, including TRBV6-2 and TRBV6-3, were excluded. About 87% or about 30% of the time was how often most TCR beta V segments were productive, according to an earlier analysis.

Though probably carrying unrecorded immune exposures, donors were nominally healthy at sampling. The PCR ran on 60 Vbeta and 13 Jbeta primers. Profiling relied on immunoSEQ multiplex PCR, and the TCRdb table lists in-frame clones only, not all of them. The table shows almost 200,000 clones, with 70% to 80% occurring only once. About this clone itself: Its antigen is undetermined.

The receptor was derived from a male donor in good health and CMV-seropositive. Material for sequencing was PBMCs. This chain joins TRBV9 and TRBJ1-6, with D perhaps matching TRBD1 (5 bases). The CDR3 DNA reads as TGTGCCAGCAGCGTAGAGGTTTGGGCAGGGTCAGATTCACCCCTCCACTTT. Protein sequence: CASSVEVWAGSDSPLHF.